This T cell receptor (beta chain) is drawn from a study of T cells in narcolepsy. In the study overall: Healthy controls were enrolled alongside patients with narcolepsy type 1 or type 2. Study-wide results and limits: Autoreactive HCRT-specific and TRIB2-specific clonotypes were marked in same-patient CSF-versus-blood CD4+ comparisons. Autoreactive clonotypes reportedly recurred in blood of same and different patients, not controls.

With 3 bases removed from V and 4 bases from J, the gap between germline ends came to 10 bases. This CDR3 is built from 14 residues. In germline, CDR1 is KGHSH, CDR2 LQKENI. Generated by immunoSEQ multiplex PCR, the TCRdb table keeps only in-frame clones and is missing some. The sample has approximately 20,000 clones; about 90% are singletons. For this clone: Antigen specificity is unknown.

Sequenced input: CD45RA- memory CD4+ T cells from PBMCs. The origin of this receptor is a human donor with narcolepsy. V usage is TRBV18 and J usage is TRBJ1-3; D gene ambiguous. For the CDR3, the DNA is TGTGCCAGCTCACCGACGCAATACGGAAACACCATATATTTT. Protein: CASSPTQYGNTIYF.